These 2 T cell receptor beta chains were all obtained from the same sample, sequenced in a study of blood T cells in healthy people across ages. Combining a sample-barcoded 5' primer with a J-beta primer mix, a second PCR ran for roughly 7 to 12 cycles. Using its own MiXCR run on the 5' RACE reads, TCRdb lists one record per CDR3 protein. The data show 1.5 million to 2 million distinct CDR3 sequences, roughly 27% seen once. Input material: blood. These receptors were taken from a woman aged 25 to 39 in good health.

In the case of this clonotype: A much larger clonotype is one base distant, so this may be a read error. V usage is TRBV4-1 and J usage is TRBJ2-1; D unresolved. The CDR3 consists of 18 residues. The germline V and J ends were trimmed by 4 bases and 3 bases, with 22 bases remaining between them. In germline, CDR1 is MGHRA, CDR2 YSYEKL. The CDR3 DNA follows: TGCGCCAGCAGCCGAGGTAGTTATTATTCGGACGGCTACAATGAGCAGTTCTTC. Amino acid sequence: CASSRGSYYSDGYNEQFF.

This clonotype was counted at least ten times. The junction departs from germline at one end; a sequencing error may be responsible. The rearrangement links TRBV4-2 to TRBJ2-5; maybe TRBD1 (5 bases). Germline V gene data show CDR1 as LGHNA and CDR2 as YNFKEQ. CDR3 length equals 14 residues. This chain's CDR3 is CASSQDRGQETQYF. DNA for the CDR3: TGCGCCAGCAGCCAAGATAGGGGCCAAGAGACCCAGTACTTC.